This is a list of T cell receptor beta chains from one sample in a study of cytomegalovirus exposure and HLA in healthy donors. Sequenced by immunoSEQ multiplex PCR; TCRdb stores in-frame clones only, minus some. The sample has around 99,000 clones, 65% to 85% seen once. The sequenced sample consisted of PBMCs. All receptors derive from a middle-aged man in good health and CMV-seronegative. Both conserved end residues are part of each CDR3. The D gene is left open where the match is weak. The size entry is marked missing in some rows and otherwise reads once, few, many or a size class.

J	D	size	V	DNA	CDR3
TRBJ2-1	TRBD1	-	TRBV7-7	TGTGCCAGCAGCGCATACAGGGGGCTCGACAATGAGCAGTTCTTC	CASSAYRGLDNEQFF
TRBJ2-3	TRBD1	-	TRBV14	TGTGCCAGCAGCCAAGATCGAGGCGGACAGGGCGTAGATACGCAGTATTTT	CASSQDRGGQGVDTQYF
TRBJ2-7	-	-	TRBV7-8	TGTGCCAGCAGCCACGGGAGTGAGCAGTACTTC	CASSHGSEQYF
TRBJ2-5	-	once	TRBV15	TGTGCCACCAGCAGAGCGAGGGTCCGCGAGACCCAGTACTTC	CATSRARVRETQYF
TRBJ2-3	-	-	TRBV27	TGTGCCACCAGGGTAGCGTGGAACACAGATACGCAGTATTTT	CATRVAWNTDTQYF
TRBJ2-7	-	-	TRBV15	TGTGCCACCAGCAGACCGGGACTTAACTACGAGCAGTACTTC	CATSRPGLNYEQYF
TRBJ1-2	-	once	TRBV7-5	TGTGTCAGAAGCTCCCGGGACAGGGGGCCCTATGGCTACACCTTC	CVRSSRDRGPYGYTF
TRBJ2-7	TRBD2	few	TRBV7-8	TGTGCCAGCAGCCGTCTAGCGGGAGGGCCTTACGAGCAGTACTTC	CASSRLAGGPYEQYF
TRBJ2-7	-	once	TRBV21-1	TGTGCCAGCAGAACACCGGACAGGGGCTCCTACGAGCAGTACTTC	CASRTPDRGSYEQYF
TRBJ2-7	-	-	TRBV5-1	TGCGCCAGCAGCTTGGTGCCAGGTAAGGTCTACGAGCAGTACTTC	CASSLVPGKVYEQYF
TRBJ2-7	-	-	TRBV7-9	TGTGCCAGCAGCTTAATTGGTGTAACAACGGGGGAGCAGTACTTC	CASSLIGVTTGEQYF
TRBJ2-7	-	-	TRBV6-6	TGTGCCAGCAGTTTAGAGCCCATTTCGGAGCAGTACTTC	CASSLEPISEQYF
TRBJ2-1	TRBD2	-	TRBV7-6	TGTGCCAGCAGCTTAATGGGACTAGCGTTCTACAATGAGCAGTTCTTC	CASSLMGLAFYNEQFF
TRBJ1-2	TRBD1	-	TRBV7-9	TGTGCCAGCAGCTCAGGGACAGGGAGCGACTATGGCTACACCTTC	CASSSGTGSDYGYTF
TRBJ2-7	-	-	TRBV4-1	TGCGCCAGCAGCCAAGATTATCCCTACGAGCAGTACTTC	CASSQDYPYEQYF
TRBJ2-1	TRBD2	-	TRBV9	TGTGCCAGCAGCGTAGCAATTAGCGGGGTTCCCAATGAGCAGTTCTTC	CASSVAISGVPNEQFF
TRBJ1-3	-	-	TRBV2	TGTGCCAGCAGGACCGACATCGCTGGAAACACCATATATTTT	CASRTDIAGNTIYF